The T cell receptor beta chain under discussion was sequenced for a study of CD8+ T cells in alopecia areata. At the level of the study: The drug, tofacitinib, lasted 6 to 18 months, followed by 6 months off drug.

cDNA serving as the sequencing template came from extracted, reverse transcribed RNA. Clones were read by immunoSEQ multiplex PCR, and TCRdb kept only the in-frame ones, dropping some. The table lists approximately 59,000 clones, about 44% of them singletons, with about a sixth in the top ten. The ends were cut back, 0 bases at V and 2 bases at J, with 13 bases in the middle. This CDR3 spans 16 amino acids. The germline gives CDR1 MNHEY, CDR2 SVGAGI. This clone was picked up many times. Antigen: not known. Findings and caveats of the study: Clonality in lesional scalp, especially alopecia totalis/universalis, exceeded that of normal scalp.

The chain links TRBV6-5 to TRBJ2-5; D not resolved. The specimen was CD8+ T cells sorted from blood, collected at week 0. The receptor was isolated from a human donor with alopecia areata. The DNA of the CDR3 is TGTGCCAGCAGTTACTCGAGCCTCAGAAAGCAAGAGACCCAGTACTTC. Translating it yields CASSYSSLRKQETQYF.